This T cell receptor beta chain was sequenced during a study of T-cell memory formation after mild COVID-19. Study at large: Clusters were largely donor specific.

The germline gives CDR1 SGHTA, CDR2 FQGNSA. V lost 6 bases and J lost 4, with 6 bases in between. The CDR3 spans 11 residues. TCRdb itself ran the 5' RACE reads through MiXCR, one entry per CDR3 protein. Counted here are about 27,000 distinct CDR3 sequences, 15% to 20% occurring once; the ten biggest clones make up more than 1.3%. Study results and limitations: CD4/CD8 balance characterized clones contracting day 15 to 85, and CD4+ skew characterized later expanders.

A word on this clonotype: Its target is unknown. Possible read error: a much larger clone is one base away.

This receptor was identified in an adult who had mild COVID-19 (a few samples of this study predate the infection). Cell type and time point are not known. The chain recombines TRBV7-2 with TRBJ1-1; D is undetermined. The specimen sequenced was PBMCs or a T cell subset sorted from them (not recorded which). CDR3: CASRWSTEAFF. CDR3 nucleotide sequence: TGTGCCAGCAGGTGGAGCACTGAAGCTTTCTTT.